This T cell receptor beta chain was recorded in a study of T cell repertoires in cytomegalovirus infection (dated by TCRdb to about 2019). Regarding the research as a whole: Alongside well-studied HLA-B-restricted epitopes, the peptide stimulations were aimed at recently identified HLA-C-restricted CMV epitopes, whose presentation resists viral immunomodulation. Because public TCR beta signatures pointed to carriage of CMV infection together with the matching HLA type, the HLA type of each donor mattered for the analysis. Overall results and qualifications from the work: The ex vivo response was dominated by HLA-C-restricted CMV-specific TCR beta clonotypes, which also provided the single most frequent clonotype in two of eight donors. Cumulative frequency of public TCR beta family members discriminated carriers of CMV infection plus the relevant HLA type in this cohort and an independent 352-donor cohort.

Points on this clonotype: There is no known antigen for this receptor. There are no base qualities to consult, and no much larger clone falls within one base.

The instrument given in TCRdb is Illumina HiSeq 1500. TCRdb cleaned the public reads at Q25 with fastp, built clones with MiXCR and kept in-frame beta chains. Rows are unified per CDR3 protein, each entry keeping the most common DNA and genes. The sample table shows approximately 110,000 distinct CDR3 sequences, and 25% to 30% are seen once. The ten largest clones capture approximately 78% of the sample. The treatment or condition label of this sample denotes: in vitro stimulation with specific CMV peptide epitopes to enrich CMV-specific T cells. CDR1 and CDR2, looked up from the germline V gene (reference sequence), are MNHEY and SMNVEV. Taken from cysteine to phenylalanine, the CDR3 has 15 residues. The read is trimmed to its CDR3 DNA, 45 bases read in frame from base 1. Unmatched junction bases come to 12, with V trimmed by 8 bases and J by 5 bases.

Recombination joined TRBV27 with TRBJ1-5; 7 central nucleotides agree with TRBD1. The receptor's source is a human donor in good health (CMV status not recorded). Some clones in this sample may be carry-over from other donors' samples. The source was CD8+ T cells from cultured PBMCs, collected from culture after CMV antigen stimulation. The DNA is TGTGCCAGCTCCCCCAGGGGGGGTCGTCATCAGCCCCAGCATTTT. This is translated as CASSPRGGRHQPQHF.